This TCR beta chain was recorded in a study of CD8+ T cells in alopecia areata. J was trimmed by 2 bases and V by 5 bases; bases with no gene match: 6. The CDR3 has 16 amino acids. Germline lookup yields CDR1 SGHTA and CDR2 FQGNSA. Extracted RNA was reverse transcribed, and the resulting cDNA served as sequencing template. The method was immunoSEQ multiplex PCR; TCRdb's version includes in-frame clones alone and lacks a portion of them. The sample has more than 200,000 clones; 67% are singletons. The specimen comprised CD4+ T cells sorted from blood, sampled at week 0. This chain joins TRBV7-2 and TRBJ2-6; TRBD2 matches at 7 bases. This receptor was identified in a human donor with alopecia areata. The CDR3 DNA reads TGTGCCAGCAGCCCGTACGCGGGGGCTGGGGCCAACGTCCTGACTTTC. Its translation: CASSPYAGAGANVLTF.